This entry features one T cell receptor beta chain sequence. Antigen: not known. Germline assignment: CDR1 SNHLY and CDR2 FYNNEI. The CDR3 contains 15 residues. Trimming cost V 4 bases and J 3 bases, with 15 bases left between them. It was with 60 Vbeta and 13 Jbeta primers that the PCR ran. Profiling relied on immunoSEQ multiplex PCR, and the TCRdb table lists in-frame clones only, not all of them. Its table lists 50,000 to 60,000 clones. The sample belongs to a study of cytomegalovirus exposure and HLA in healthy donors. General study results and limits: In a later analysis, common viral pathogens appeared linked to several of the most significant clusters.

The sample was PBMCs. The sequence was obtained from a male donor in good health and CMV-seronegative. V and J are TRBV2 and TRBJ1-2, with D perhaps matching TRBD1 (6 bases). CDR3 in amino acids: CASSASQGPYYGYTF. The CDR3 region has the DNA TGTGCCAGCAGTGCCTCACAGGGCCCCTACTATGGCTACACCTTC.